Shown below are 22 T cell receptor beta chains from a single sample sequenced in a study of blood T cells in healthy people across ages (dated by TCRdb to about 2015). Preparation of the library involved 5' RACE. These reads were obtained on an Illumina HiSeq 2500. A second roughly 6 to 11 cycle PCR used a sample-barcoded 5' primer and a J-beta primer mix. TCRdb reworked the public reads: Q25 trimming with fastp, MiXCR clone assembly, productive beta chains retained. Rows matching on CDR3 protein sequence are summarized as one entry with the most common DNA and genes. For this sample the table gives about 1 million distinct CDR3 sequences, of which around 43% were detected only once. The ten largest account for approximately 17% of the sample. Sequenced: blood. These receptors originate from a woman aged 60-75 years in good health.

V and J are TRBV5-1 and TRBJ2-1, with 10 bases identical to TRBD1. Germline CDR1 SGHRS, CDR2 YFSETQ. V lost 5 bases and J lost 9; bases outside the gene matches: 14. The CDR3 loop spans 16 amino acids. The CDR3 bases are TGCGCCAGCAGTCGGTGGGGGACAGGGGATTCGGGTGAGCAGTTCTTC. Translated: CASSRWGTGDSGEQFF.

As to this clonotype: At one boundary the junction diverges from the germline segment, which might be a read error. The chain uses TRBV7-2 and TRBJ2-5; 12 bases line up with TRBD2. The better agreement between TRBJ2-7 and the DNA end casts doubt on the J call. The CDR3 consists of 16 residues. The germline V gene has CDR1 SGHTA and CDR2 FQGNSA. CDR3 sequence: CAGSLQLGLAGYEQYF. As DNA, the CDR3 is TGTGCCGGCAGCTTACAACTGGGACTAGCGGGCTACGAGCAGTACTTC.

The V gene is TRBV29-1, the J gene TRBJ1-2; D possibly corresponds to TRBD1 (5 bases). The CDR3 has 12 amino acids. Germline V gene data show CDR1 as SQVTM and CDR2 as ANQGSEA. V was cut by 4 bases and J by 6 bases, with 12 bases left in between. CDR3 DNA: TGCAGCGTTGTACGGGGGACCCATGGCTACACCTTC. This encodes CSVVRGTHGYTF.

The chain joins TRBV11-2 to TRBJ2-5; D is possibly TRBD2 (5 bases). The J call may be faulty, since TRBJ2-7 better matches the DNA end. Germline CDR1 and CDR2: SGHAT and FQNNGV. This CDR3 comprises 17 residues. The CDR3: CASSSRPLSGPSGEQYF. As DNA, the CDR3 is TGTGCCAGCAGCTCCCGACCCCTCAGCGGCCCCTCCGGCGAGCAGTACTTC.

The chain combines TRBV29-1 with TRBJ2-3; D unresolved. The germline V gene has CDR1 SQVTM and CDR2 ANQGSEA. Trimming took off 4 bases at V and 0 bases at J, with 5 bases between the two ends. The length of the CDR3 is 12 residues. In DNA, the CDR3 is TGCAGCGTTGCTTCTAGCACAGATACGCAGTATTTT. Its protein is CSVASSTDTQYF.

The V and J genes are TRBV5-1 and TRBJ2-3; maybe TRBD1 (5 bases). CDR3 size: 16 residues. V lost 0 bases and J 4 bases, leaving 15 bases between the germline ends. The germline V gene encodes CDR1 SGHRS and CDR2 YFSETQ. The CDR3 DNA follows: TGCGCCAGCAGCTTGGTTCAGGGAACGAGTGCAGATACGCAGTATTTT. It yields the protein CASSLVQGTSADTQYF.

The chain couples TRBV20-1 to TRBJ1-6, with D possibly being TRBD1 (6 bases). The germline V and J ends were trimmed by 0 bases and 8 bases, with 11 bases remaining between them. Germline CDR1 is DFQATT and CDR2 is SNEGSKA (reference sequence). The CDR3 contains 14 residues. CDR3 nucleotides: TGCAGTGCTAGAGAGGGGGCTGGATATTCACCCCTCCACTTT. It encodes CSAREGAGYSPLHF.

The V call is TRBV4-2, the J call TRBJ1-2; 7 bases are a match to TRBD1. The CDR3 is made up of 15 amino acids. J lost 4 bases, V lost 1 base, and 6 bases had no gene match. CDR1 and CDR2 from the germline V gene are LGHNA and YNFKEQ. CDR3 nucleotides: TGTGCCAGCAGCCAAGTTGAGGGGGCCGCCTATGGCTACACCTTC. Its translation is CASSQVEGAAYGYTF.

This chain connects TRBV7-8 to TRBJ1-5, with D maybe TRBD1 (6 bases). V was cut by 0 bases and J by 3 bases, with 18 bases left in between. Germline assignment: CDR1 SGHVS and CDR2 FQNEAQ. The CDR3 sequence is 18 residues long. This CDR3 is CASSLAYWGQAPNQPQHF. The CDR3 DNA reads TGTGCCAGCAGCTTAGCCTACTGGGGGCAGGCACCCAATCAGCCCCAGCATTTT.

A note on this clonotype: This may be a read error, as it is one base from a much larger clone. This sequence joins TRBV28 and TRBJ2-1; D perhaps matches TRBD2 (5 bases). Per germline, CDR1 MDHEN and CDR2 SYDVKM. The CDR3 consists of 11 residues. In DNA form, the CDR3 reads TGTGCCAGCATGGGAGACAATGGGCAGTTCTTC. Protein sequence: CASMGDNGQFF. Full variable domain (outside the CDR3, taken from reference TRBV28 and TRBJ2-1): DVKVTQSSRYLVKRTGEKVFLECVQDMDHENMFWYRQDPGLGLRLIYFSYDVKMKEKGDIPEGYSVSREKKERFSLILESASTNQTSMYLCASMGDNGQFFGPGTRLTVL.

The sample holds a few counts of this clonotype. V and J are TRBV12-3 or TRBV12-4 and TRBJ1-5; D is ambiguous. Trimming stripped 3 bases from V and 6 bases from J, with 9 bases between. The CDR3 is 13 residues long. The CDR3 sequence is CASSLGSPQPQHF. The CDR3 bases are TGTGCCAGCAGTTTGGGGTCCCCTCAGCCCCAGCATTTT.

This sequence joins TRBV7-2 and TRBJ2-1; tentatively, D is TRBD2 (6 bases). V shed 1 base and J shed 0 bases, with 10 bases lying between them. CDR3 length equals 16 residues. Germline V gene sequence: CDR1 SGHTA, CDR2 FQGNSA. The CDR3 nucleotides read TGTGCCAGCAGCTTAGTTCACGGGGGCTCCTACAATGAGCAGTTCTTC. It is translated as CASSLVHGGSYNEQFF.

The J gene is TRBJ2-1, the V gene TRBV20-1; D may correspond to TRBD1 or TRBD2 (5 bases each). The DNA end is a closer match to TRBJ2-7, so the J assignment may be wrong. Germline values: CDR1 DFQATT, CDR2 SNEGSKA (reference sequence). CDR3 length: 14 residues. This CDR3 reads CSASLPGRGNEQYF. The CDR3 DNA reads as TGCAGTGCTTCGCTCCCGGGACGCGGCAATGAGCAGTACTTC.

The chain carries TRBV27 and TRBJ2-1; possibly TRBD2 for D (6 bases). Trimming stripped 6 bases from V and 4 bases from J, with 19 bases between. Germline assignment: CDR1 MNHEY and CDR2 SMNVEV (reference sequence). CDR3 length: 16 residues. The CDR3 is CASSLEGLGGYNEQFF. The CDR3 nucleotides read TGTGCCAGCAGCCTCGAGGGCCTAGGAGGGTACAATGAGCAGTTCTTC.

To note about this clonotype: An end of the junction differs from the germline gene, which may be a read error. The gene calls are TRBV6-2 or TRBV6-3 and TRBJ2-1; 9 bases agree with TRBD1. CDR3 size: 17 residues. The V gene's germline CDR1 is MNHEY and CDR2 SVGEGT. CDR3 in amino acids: CACSGTGTGMDVNEQFF. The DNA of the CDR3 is TGTGCCTGCAGTGGAACCGGGACAGGGATGGATGTTAATGAGCAGTTCTTC.

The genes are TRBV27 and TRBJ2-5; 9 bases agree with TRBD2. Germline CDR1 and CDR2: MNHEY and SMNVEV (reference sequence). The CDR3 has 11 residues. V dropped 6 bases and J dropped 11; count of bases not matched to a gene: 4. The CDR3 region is CASSVAGEQYF. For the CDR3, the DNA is TGTGCCAGCAGCGTAGCGGGAGAGCAGTACTTC.

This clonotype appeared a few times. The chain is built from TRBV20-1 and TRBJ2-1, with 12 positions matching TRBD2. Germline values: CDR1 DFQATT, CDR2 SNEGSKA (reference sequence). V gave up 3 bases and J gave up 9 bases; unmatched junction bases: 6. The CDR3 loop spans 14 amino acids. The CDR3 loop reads CSARQTSGRSEQFF. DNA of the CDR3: TGCAGTGCTAGGCAGACTAGCGGGAGATCTGAGCAGTTCTTC.

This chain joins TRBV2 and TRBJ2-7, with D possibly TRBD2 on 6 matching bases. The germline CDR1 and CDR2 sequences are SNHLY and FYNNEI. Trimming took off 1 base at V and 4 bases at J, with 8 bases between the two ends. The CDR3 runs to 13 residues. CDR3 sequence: CASSEDGSYEQYF. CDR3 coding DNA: TGTGCCAGCAGTGAAGACGGGAGTTACGAGCAGTACTTC.

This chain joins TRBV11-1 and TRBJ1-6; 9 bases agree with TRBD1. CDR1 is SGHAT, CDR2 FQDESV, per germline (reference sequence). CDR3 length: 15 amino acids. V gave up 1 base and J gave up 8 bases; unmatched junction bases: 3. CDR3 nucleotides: TGTGCCAGCAGCTTAGAGGACAGGGGTTATTCACCCCTCCACTTT. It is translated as CASSLEDRGYSPLHF.

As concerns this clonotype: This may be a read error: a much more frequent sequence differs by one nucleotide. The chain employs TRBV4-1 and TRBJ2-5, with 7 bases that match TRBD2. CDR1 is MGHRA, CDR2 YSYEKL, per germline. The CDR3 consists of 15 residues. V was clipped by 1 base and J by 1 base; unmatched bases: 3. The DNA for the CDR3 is TGCGCCAGCAGCCAAGCTACGGGGGGCCAAGAGACCCAGTACTTC. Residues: CASSQATGGQETQYF.

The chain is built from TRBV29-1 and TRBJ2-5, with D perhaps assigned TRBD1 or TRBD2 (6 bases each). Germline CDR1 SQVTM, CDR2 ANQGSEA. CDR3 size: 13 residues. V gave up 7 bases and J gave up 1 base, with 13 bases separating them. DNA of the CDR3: TGCAGCGCGGGGGCTCCTCTCCAAGAGACCCAGTACTTC. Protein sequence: CSAGAPLQETQYF.

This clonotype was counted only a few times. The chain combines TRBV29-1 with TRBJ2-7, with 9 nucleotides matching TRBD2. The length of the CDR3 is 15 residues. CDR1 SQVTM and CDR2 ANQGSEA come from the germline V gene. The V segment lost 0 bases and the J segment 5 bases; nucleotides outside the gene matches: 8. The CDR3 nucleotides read TGCAGCGTTGAAGATTCGGGACTAGCTCGGCACGAGCAGTACTTC. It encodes CSVEDSGLARHEQYF.